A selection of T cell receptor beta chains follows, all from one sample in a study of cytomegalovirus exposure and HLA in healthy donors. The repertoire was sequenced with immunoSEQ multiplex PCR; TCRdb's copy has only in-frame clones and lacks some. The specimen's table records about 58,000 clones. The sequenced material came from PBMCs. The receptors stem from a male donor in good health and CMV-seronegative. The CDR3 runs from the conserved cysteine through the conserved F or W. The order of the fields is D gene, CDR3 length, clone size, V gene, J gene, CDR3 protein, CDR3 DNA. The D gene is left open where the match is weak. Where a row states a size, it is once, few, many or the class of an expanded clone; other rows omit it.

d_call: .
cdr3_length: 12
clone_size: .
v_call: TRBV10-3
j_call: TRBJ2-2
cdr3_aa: CAIRQGSGELFF
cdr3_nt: TGTGCCATCAGACAGGGTTCCGGGGAGCTGTTTTTT

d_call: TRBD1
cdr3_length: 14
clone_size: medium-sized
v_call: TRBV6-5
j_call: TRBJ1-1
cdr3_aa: CASSEGQGNTEAFF
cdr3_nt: TGTGCCAGCAGCGAGGGACAGGGAAACACTGAAGCTTTCTTT

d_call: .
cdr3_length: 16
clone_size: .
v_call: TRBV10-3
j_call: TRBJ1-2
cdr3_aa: CAISGGPRLRLYGYTF
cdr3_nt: TGTGCCATCAGTGGGGGGCCGAGACTTCGTCTCTATGGCTACACCTTC

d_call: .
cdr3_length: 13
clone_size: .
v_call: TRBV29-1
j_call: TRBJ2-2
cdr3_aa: CSVVAGKSWELFF
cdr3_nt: TGCAGCGTTGTGGCAGGGAAGTCCTGGGAGCTGTTTTTT

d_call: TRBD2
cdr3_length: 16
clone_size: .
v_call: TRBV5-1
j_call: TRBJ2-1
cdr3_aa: CASSLGLAGAYNEQFF
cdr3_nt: TGCGCCAGCAGCTTGGGACTAGCGGGGGCCTACAATGAGCAGTTCTTC

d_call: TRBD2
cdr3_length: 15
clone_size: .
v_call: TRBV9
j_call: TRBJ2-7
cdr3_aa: CASSPRTSGTHEQYF
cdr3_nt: TGTGCCAGCAGCCCCCGGACTAGCGGGACCCACGAGCAGTACTTC

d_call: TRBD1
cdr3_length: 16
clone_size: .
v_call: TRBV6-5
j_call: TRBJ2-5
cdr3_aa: CASSWTGTGGPETQYF
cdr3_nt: TGTGCCAGCAGTTGGACCGGGACAGGGGGCCCCGAAACCCAGTACTTC

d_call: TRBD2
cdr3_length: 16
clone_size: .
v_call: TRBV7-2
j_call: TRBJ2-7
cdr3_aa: CASSRTLAGSAYEQYF
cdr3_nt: TGTGCCAGCAGCCGGACGCTAGCGGGAAGCGCCTACGAGCAGTACTTC

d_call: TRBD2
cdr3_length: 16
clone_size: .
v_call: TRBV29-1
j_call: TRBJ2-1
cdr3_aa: CSVPPFGGRAVYEQFF
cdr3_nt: TGCAGCGTTCCGCCTTTTGGCGGGAGGGCCGTTTATGAGCAGTTCTTC

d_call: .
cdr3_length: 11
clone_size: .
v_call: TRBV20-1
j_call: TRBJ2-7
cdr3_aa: CSVGGRDEQYF
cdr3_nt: TGCAGTGTAGGGGGGAGGGACGAGCAGTACTTC

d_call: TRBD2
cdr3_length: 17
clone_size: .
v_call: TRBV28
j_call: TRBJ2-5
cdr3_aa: CASSVPGTSGFQETQYF
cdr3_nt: TGTGCCAGCAGTGTCCCGGGCACTAGCGGGTTCCAAGAGACCCAGTACTTC

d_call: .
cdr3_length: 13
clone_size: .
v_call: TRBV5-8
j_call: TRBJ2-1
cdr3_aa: CAQPRTPYNEQFF
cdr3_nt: TGTGCCCAGCCCAGGACACCTTACAATGAGCAGTTCTTC

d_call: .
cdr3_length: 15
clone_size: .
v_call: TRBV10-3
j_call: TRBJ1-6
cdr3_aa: CAISDPGVDNSPLHF
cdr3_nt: TGTGCCATCAGTGACCCAGGGGTGGATAATTCACCCCTACACTTT

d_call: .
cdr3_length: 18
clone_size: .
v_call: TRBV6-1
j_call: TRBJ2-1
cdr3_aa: CASSEAPGIAALYEEQFF
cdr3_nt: TGTGCCAGCAGTGAAGCCCCCGGGATAGCGGCCCTTTACGAGGAGCAGTTCTTC

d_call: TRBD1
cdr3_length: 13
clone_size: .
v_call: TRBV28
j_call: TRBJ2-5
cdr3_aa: CASVGTAKETQYF
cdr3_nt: TGTGCCAGCGTTGGGACAGCAAAAGAGACCCAGTACTTC

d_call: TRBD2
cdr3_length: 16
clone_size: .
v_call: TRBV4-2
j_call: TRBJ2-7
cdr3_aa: CASSVGLAGGDYEQYF
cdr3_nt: TGTGCCAGCAGCGTGGGACTAGCGGGGGGAGACTACGAGCAGTACTTC

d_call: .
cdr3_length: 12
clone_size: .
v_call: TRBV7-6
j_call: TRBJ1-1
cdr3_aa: CASSLRGTEAFF
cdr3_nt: TGTGCCAGCAGCTTAAGGGGGACTGAAGCTTTCTTT

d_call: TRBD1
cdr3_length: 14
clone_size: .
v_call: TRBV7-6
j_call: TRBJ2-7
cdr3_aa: CASSAGTGFNEQYF
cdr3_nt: TGTGCCAGCAGCGCCGGGACAGGCTTCAACGAGCAGTACTTC

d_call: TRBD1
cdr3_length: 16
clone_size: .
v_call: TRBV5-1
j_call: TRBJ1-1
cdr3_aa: CASSSGQGTLDTEAFF
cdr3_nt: TGCGCCAGCAGTTCCGGACAGGGTACCTTGGACACTGAAGCTTTCTTT

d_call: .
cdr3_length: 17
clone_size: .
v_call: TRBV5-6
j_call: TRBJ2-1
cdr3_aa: CAIQMVKHRVSDNEQFF
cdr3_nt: TGTGCCATCCAGATGGTCAAACACAGGGTTTCCGACAATGAGCAGTTCTTC

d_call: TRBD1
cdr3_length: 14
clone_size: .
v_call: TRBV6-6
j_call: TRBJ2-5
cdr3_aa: CASSTGEGGETQYF
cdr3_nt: TGTGCCAGCAGTACAGGGGAAGGGGGAGAGACCCAGTACTTC

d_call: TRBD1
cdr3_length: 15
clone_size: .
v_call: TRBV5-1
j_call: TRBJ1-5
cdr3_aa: CASSSSGQDNQPQHF
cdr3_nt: TGCGCCAGCAGCTCCAGTGGACAGGACAATCAGCCCCAGCATTTT

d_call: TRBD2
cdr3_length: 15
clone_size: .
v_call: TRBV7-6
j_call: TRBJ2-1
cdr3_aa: CASSQDTSGDNEQFF
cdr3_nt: TGTGCCAGCAGTCAAGATACTAGCGGTGACAATGAGCAGTTCTTC

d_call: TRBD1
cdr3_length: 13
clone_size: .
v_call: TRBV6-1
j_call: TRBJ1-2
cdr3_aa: CASRTGQIYGYTF
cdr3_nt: TGTGCCAGCAGAACGGGACAGATCTATGGCTACACCTTC